A selection of T cell receptor beta chains follows, all from one sample in a study of identical twins. Using its own MiXCR run on the 5' RACE reads, TCRdb lists one record per CDR3 protein. This table has under 300,000 distinct CDR3 sequences, over 13% appearing once. The sample comprised memory (CD45RO+) T cells sorted from blood. The receptors were gathered from a woman under 30 in good health. CDR3s include the opening cysteine and the closing phenylalanine or tryptophan. D genes are given only for firm matches. For some rows the clone size is stated as once, few or many, or as a class when expanded; others skip it.

j_call | v_call | d_call | clone_size | cdr3_aa | cdr3_nt
TRBJ1-5 | TRBV6-1 | - | - | CASRSGTEFYSNQPQHF | TGTGCCAGCAGATCCGGGACGGAATTTTATAGCAATCAGCCCCAGCATTTT
TRBJ2-1 | TRBV20-1 | - | few | CSASQEVEQFF | TGCAGTGCTAGTCAGGAGGTTGAGCAGTTCTTC
TRBJ2-3 | TRBV14 | - | - | CASSRGHTDTQYF | TGTGCCAGCAGCCGGGGCCACACAGATACGCAGTATTTT
TRBJ2-1 | TRBV6-2/TRBV6-3 | TRBD2 | - | CASNLAGSSYNEQFF | TGTGCCAGCAACCTAGCGGGATCGTCCTACAATGAGCAGTTCTTC
TRBJ2-7 | TRBV10-2 | - | few | CASSELRRESSYEQYF | TGCGCCAGCAGTGAGTTACGGCGGGAAAGCTCCTACGAGCAGTACTTC
TRBJ2-3 | TRBV3-1 | TRBD2 | - | CASSQGPSGSQDTQYF | TGTGCCAGCAGCCAAGGACCTAGCGGGAGTCAAGATACGCAGTATTTT
TRBJ2-5 | TRBV28 | - | few | CASSLMRRGETQYF | TGTGCCAGCAGTTTAATGAGACGGGGAGAGACCCAGTACTTC
TRBJ2-1 | TRBV18 | - | - | CASSSGTRAEYNEQFF | TGTGCCAGCTCTTCGGGGACACGTGCGGAGTACAATGAGCAGTTCTTC
TRBJ1-4 | TRBV7-6 | - | - | CASSLGQLATNEKLFF | TGTGCCAGCAGCTTAGGACAGCTTGCAACTAATGAAAAACTGTTTTTT
TRBJ1-2 | TRBV10-3 | - | few | CAISVARDGNGYTF | TGTGCCATCAGTGTCGCCCGGGACGGGAATGGCTACACCTTC
TRBJ2-1 | TRBV7-2 | TRBD2 | - | CASSLVALAGTNEQFF | TGTGCCAGCAGCTTAGTTGCACTAGCGGGGACCAATGAGCAGTTCTTC
TRBJ2-7 | TRBV6-2/TRBV6-3 | TRBD1 | many | CASSPMGQGSEQYF | TGTGCCAGCAGTCCTATGGGACAGGGATCCGAGCAGTACTTC
TRBJ2-7 | TRBV28 | TRBD1 | - | CASRLDRGIGEQYF | TGTGCCAGCAGATTAGACAGGGGGATAGGCGAGCAGTACTTC
TRBJ1-1 | TRBV20-1 | - | many | CSATQGITEAFF | TGCAGTGCTACTCAGGGTATCACTGAAGCTTTCTTT
TRBJ2-5 | TRBV5-1 | TRBD2 | few | CASSPGTSGTSETQYF | TGCGCCAGCAGCCCAGGGACTAGCGGGACCTCAGAGACCCAGTACTTC
TRBJ2-1 | TRBV5-1 | - | many | CASSFGLNSYNEQFF | TGCGCCAGCAGCTTCGGGCTCAACTCCTACAATGAGCAGTTCTTC
TRBJ1-1 | TRBV29-1 | - | many | CSSEYNSGRTTEAFF | TGCAGCTCGGAATACAACTCCGGCCGGACCACTGAAGCTTTCTTT
TRBJ1-3 | TRBV7-8 | - | many | CASSLIANGGGNTIYF | TGTGCCAGCAGCTTAATTGCGAACGGTGGAGGAAACACCATATATTTT
TRBJ1-1 | TRBV12-3/TRBV12-4 | - | many | CASSPRQDTEAFF | TGTGCCAGCAGTCCTCGACAGGACACTGAAGCTTTCTTT
TRBJ2-3 | TRBV20-1 | - | - | CSARDRGLLAKGTQYF | TGCAGTGCTAGAGATCGGGGACTCCTTGCGAAGGGTACGCAGTATTTT
TRBJ2-2 | TRBV7-9 | - | - | CASSLVGSGTGELFF | TGTGCCAGCAGCTTAGTCGGGAGTGGGACCGGGGAGCTGTTTTTT
TRBJ2-7 | TRBV5-1 | - | - | CASSPGPFSTAYEQYF | TGCGCCAGCAGCCCCGGACCCTTTTCCACTGCCTACGAGCAGTACTTC
TRBJ2-7 | TRBV7-9 | TRBD2 | few | CASSLGLAGFTYEQYF | TGTGCCAGCAGCTTAGGTCTAGCGGGATTTACCTACGAGCAGTACTTC
TRBJ2-1 | TRBV2 | TRBD2 | - | CASSQWASGRDEQFF | TGTGCCAGCTCGCAGTGGGCTAGCGGGAGAGATGAGCAGTTCTTC
TRBJ2-7 | TRBV5-4 | TRBD2 | - | CASSPGTRWSEQYF | TGTGCCAGCAGCCCGGGGACTAGGTGGAGCGAGCAGTACTTC
TRBJ2-7 | TRBV12-3/TRBV12-4 | - | many | CASSLVRGEQYF | TGTGCCAGCAGTTTAGTACGTGGCGAGCAGTACTTC
TRBJ1-2 | TRBV4-3 | - | - | CASSQRLRSGYGYTF | TGCGCCAGCAGCCAACGGCTCCGGAGTGGCTATGGCTACACCTTC
TRBJ1-6 | TRBV2 | - | few | CATLARTNSPLHF | TGTGCCACCCTTGCCCGGACGAATTCACCCCTCCACTTT
TRBJ2-1 | TRBV7-2 | - | many | CASSPSRSLHEQFF | TGTGCCAGCAGCCCCTCGCGATCGTTGCATGAGCAGTTCTTC
TRBJ1-2 | TRBV7-2 | - | few | CASSPGGQGALYGYTF | TGTGCCAGCAGCCCGGGGGGGCAGGGAGCCCTCTATGGCTACACCTTC
TRBJ2-7 | TRBV12-3/TRBV12-4 | TRBD2 | many | CASSSGGTTRRYEQYF | TGTGCCAGCAGTTCCGGCGGGACTACCCGTCGCTACGAGCAGTACTTC
TRBJ1-3 | TRBV12-3/TRBV12-4 | - | many | CASSFISGNTIYF | TGTGCCAGCAGTTTTATTTCTGGAAACACCATATATTTT
TRBJ1-5 | TRBV20-1 | - | few | CSARAARVDQPQHF | TGCAGTGCTAGAGCCGCCCGGGTTGATCAGCCCCAGCATTTT
TRBJ2-2 | TRBV20-1 | TRBD2 | few | CSARAFGTSSTGELFF | TGCAGTGCTAGAGCATTTGGGACTAGCAGCACCGGGGAGCTGTTTTTT
TRBJ1-1 | TRBV3-1 | - | many | CASSQIIDREAFF | TGTGCCAGCAGCCAAATAATCGACAGGGAAGCTTTCTTT
TRBJ2-7 | TRBV10-3 | TRBD2 | - | CAINPGLAGGSNEQYF | TGTGCCATCAATCCGGGACTAGCGGGGGGGTCTAACGAGCAGTACTTC
TRBJ2-5 | TRBV29-1 | - | many | CSVAQTKETQYF | TGCAGCGTCGCACAGACCAAAGAGACCCAGTACTTC
TRBJ2-7 | TRBV7-6 | TRBD1 | many | CASSPTGQAYEQYF | TGTGCCAGCAGCCCGACAGGGCAGGCCTACGAGCAGTACTTC
TRBJ1-1 | TRBV29-1 | - | many | CSVAENTEAFF | TGCAGCGTTGCAGAGAACACTGAAGCTTTCTTT
TRBJ2-3 | TRBV18 | - | - | CASSPSERWDTQYF | TGTGCCAGCTCACCTTCCGAGCGTTGGGATACGCAGTATTTT
TRBJ1-1 | TRBV20-1 | - | many | CSFQGRSTEAFF | TGCAGTTTCCAGGGGAGAAGCACTGAAGCTTTCTTT
TRBJ1-1 | TRBV12-3/TRBV12-4 | TRBD1 | few | CASSRTSGQGAGAFF | TGTGCCAGCAGCCGAACCTCGGGACAGGGGGCAGGGGCTTTCTTT
TRBJ1-2 | TRBV19 | TRBD1 | - | CASIRQTGGNLAGYTF | TGTGCCAGTATTCGGCAGACAGGGGGTAATCTCGCTGGCTACACCTTC
TRBJ2-1 | TRBV11-2 | - | few | CASSSQDLEQFF | TGTGCCAGCAGCTCACAGGACCTCGAGCAGTTCTTC